The source of this T cell receptor beta chain is a study of PD-1 blockade in classical Hodgkin lymphoma. Study outcomes and limitations: Differences between repertoires have undefined causes, possibly disease activity or prior therapy. Whereas CD4+ TCR diversity had risen significantly by C4D1, CD8+ TCR diversity had not. Newly diagnosed patients reportedly trailed healthy donors in baseline TCR diversity.

About this clone: Its antigen remains unknown.

Looked up from germline, CDR1 is SGHRS and CDR2 is YFSETQ. The CDR3 has 14 residues. Deletions cut 3 bases from V and 0 bases from J, with 9 bases between. Every one of the patients relapsed after autologous stem cell transplantation (brentuximab vedotin exposure was variable). Under best response, outcomes were complete response, partial response or progressive disease. TCRdb keeps only in-frame clones here, not all; method: immunoSEQ multiplex PCR. This sample carries fewer than 100,000 clones, 89% of them seen once, and the ten largest clones take less than 25%. The specimen comprised peripheral blood mononuclear cells (PBMCs), sampled at baseline. The rearrangement joins TRBV5-1 to TRBJ1-1; D is unresolved. This receptor was taken from a human donor with classical Hodgkin lymphoma. CDR3 bases: TGCGCCAGCAGCTCGACGGTGATGAACACTGAAGCTTTCTTT. Translated: CASSSTVMNTEAFF.